This TCR beta chain was sequenced in a study of shared clonotypes between healthy human individuals. Study-wide background: Plates per donor: three CD4 naive, three CD4 memory, two CD8 naive, one CD8 memory. The study, taken as a whole, reports: Sequencing depth was predicted to influence how clonotypes are shared among donors. Sampling covered blood only; tissue repertoires likely differ.

This clone was counted a single time. No antigen is known for it. For sorted subsets, about 200 ng DNA per replicate equaled about 30,000 T cell genomes. Clones were read by immunoSEQ multiplex PCR, and TCRdb kept only the in-frame ones, dropping some. The data contain approximately 1,500,000 clones, about 98% of them singletons. Germline assignment: CDR1 SEHNR and CDR2 FQNEAQ (reference sequence). V lost 1 base to trimming and J lost 8 bases, with 5 bases between them. The CDR3 extends over 11 amino acids. Sequencing used naive CD4+ T cells sorted from blood. The subset is: CD45RA+ positively selected. The rearrangement joins TRBV7-9 to TRBJ1-1; D is unclear. The TCR originated in a man aged 25 to 40 in good health. CDR3 protein: CASSLEDEAFF. DNA for the CDR3: TGTGCCAGCAGCTTAGAGGACGAAGCTTTCTTT. Full variable domain (missing parts from reference TRBV7-9 and TRBJ1-1): DTGVSQNPRHKITKRGQNVTFRCDPISEHNRLYWYRQTLGQGPEFLTYFQNEAQLEKSRLLSDRFSAERPKGSFSTLEIQRTEQGDSAMYLCASSLEDEAFFGQGTRLTVV.